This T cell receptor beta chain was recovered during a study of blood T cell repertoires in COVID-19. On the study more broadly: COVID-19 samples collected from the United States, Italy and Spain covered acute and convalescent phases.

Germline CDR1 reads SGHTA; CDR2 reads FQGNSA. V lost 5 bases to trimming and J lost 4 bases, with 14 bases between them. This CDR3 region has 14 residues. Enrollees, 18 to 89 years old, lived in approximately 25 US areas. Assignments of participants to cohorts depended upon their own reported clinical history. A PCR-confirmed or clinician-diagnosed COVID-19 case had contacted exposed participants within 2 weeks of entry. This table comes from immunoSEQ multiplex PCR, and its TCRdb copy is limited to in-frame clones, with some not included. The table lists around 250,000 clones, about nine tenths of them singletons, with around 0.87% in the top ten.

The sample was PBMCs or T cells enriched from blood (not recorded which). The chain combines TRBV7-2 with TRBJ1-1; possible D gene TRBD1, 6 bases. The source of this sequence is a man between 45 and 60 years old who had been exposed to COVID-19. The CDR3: CASSPQGQTTEAFF. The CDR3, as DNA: TGTGCCAGCAGCCCGCAGGGACAAACCACTGAAGCTTTCTTT.